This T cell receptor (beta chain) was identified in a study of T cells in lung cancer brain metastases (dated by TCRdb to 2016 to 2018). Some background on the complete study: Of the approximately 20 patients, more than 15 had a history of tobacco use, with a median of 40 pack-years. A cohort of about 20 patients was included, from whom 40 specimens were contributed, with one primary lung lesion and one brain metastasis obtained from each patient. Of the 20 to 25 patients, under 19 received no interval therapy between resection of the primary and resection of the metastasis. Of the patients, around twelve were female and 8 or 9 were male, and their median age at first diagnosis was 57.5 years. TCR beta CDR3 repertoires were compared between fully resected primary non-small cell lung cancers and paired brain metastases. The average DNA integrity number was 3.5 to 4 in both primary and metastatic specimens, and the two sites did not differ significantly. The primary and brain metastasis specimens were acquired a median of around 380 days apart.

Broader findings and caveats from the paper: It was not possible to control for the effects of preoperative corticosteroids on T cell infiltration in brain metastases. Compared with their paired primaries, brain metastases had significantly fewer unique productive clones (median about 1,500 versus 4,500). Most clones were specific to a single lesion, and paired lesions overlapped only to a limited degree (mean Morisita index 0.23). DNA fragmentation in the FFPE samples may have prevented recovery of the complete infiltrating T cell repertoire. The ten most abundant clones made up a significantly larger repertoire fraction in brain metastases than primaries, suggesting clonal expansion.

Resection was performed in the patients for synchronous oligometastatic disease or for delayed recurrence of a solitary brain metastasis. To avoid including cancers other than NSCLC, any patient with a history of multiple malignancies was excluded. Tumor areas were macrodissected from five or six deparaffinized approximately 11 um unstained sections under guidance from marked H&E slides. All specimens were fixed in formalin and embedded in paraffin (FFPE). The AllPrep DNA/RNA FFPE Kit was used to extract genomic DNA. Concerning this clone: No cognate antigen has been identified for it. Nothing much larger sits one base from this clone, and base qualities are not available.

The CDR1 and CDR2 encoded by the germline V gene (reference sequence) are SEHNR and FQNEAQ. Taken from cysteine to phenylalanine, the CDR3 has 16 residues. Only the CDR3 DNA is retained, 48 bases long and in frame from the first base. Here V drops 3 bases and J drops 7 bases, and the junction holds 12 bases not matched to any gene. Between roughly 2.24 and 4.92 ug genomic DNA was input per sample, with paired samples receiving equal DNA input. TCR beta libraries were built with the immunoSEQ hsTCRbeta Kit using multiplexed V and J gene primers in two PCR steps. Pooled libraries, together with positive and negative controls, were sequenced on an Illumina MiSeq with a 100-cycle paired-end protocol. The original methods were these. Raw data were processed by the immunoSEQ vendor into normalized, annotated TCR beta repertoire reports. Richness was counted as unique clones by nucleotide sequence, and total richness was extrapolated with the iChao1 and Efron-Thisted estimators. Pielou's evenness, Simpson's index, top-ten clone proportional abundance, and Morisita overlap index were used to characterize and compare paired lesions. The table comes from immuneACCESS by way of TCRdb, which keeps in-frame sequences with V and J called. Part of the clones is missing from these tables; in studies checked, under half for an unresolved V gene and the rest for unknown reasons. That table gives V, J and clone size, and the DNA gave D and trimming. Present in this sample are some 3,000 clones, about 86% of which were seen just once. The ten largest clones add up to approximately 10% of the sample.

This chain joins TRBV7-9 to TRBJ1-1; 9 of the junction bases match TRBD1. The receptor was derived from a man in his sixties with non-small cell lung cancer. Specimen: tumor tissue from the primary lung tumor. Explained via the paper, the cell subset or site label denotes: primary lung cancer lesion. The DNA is TGTGCCAGCAGCTTGGGCTCCGGGACAGGGCGGTTTGAAGCTTTCTTT. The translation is CASSLGSGTGRFEAFF.